Listed here is a single T cell receptor (beta chain). Its antigen specificity is not known. There are no base qualities to consult, and no much larger clone falls within one base. RNA was extracted with the RNeasy kit and roughly 0.45 to 1 ug was reverse transcribed using random hexamers. The immunoSEQ multiplex PCR assay, which covers 54 Vbeta and 13 Jbeta segments, was used to amplify TCR beta CDR3 regions. To correct PCR amplification bias, a synthetic template baseline was used for both primer optimization and computational correction. The study's own analysis went as follows. Reads were annotated to V, D and J genes according to IMGT and were analyzed with immunoSEQ Analyzer, with only productive sequences retained. To calculate clonality, Shannon entropy was normalized by log2 of the number of productive unique sequences and then subtracted from one. Public and private clones were assessed among the 100 most prevalent clones of each patient and control. A clone was defined as Susac-specific if it was absent from the healthy and MS cohorts, from roughly 990 published viral clones and from other ImmuneACCESS disease sequences. Clones were called with MiXCR by TCRdb after fastp trimmed the public reads at Q25, and only in-frame beta chains were retained. Rows matching on CDR3 protein sequence are summarized as one entry with the most common DNA and genes. TCRdb, not the authors, supplied the V and J calls. Across this sample there are more than 55,000 distinct CDR3 sequences, with 96% seen only once. The ten largest clones add up to 0.085% to 0.14% of the sample.

The record originates from a study of CD8 T cells in Susac syndrome (dated by TCRdb to between 2018 and 2020). In the study overall: Repertoire sequencing was used to test whether CD8+ T cell activation and differentiation in Susac syndrome was antigen driven. Broad study findings and their caveats: The TCR sequencing and HLA analysis was acknowledged to have included a relatively small number of individuals.

High-throughput TCR beta sequencing profiled peripheral blood CD8+ and CD4+ T cells from healthy donors, Susac syndrome patients and multiple sclerosis patients. Treatment-naive patients with stable or active relapsing-remitting disease fulfilling revised McDonald criteria were used as multiple sclerosis controls. Bulk CD8+ and CD4+ T cells were purified magnetically by negative isolation, whereas CD8+ TEMRA cells were enriched by FACS. Blood was collected in EDTA tubes and processed within 24 hours, with PBMCs isolated through density gradient centrifugation. PBMCs intended for TCR sequencing were cryopreserved in liquid nitrogen and were subsequently thawed in a 37 degrees C water bath. The sorted or isolated CD4+, CD8+ and CD8+ TEMRA cells reached a purity of at least 90%. Material for sequencing was CD4+ T cells from PBMCs. The receptor was isolated from a human donor with multiple sclerosis.

The CDR3 protein is CASSEARDEQYF. The sequenced DNA: TGTGCCAGCAGTGAAGCGCGTGACGAGCAGTACTTC. The rearranged chain carries TRBV2 and TRBJ2-7; the D gene is unclear. V loses 0 bases, J loses 5 bases, and the germline ends lie 5 bases apart. From a lookup of the germline V gene, CDR1 and CDR2 are SNHLY and FYNNEI. The CDR3 spans 12 residues, from the cysteine through the phenylalanine. Here the CDR3 DNA is all that survives: 36 bases in frame from base 1.